This TCR beta chain emerged from a study of sequential checkpoint blockade in melanoma. Background on the study: Maintenance nivolumab came after either treatment sequence. About 90 pretreatment tumor DNA samples were TCRβ immunosequenced.

The assay was immunoSEQ multiplex PCR, and TCRdb's table has in-frame clones only and misses some. The repertoire includes thousands of clones, around 20% of them detected once, and around 10% sits in the top ten. Per the germline V gene, CDR1 is SGHNT and CDR2 is YENEEA. The germline V and J ends were trimmed by 5 bases and 1 base, with 11 bases remaining between them. The CDR3 extends over 14 amino acids. Treatment noted: randomized to nivolumab then ipilimumab (arm A) or the reverse (arm B). This specimen was tumor tissue (inferred from file names), taken from a patient given nivolumab and ipilimumab in sequence. This TCR came from a human donor with melanoma. The chain combines TRBV11-3 with TRBJ1-1, with no clear D. CDR3 in amino acids: CASSPGYQNTEAFF. CDR3 nucleotide sequence: TGTGCCAGCAGCCCGGGGTACCAGAACACTGAAGCTTTCTTT.